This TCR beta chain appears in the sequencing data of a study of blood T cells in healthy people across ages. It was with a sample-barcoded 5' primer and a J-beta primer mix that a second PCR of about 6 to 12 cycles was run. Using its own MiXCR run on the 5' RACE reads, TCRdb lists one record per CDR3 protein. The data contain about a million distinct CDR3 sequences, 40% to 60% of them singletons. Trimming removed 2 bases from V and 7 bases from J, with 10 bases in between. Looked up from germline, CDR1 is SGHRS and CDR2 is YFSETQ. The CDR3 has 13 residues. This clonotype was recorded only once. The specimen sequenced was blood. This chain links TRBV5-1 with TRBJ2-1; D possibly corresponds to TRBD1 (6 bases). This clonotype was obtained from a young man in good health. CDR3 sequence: CASSLFRGNEQFF. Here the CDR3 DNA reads TGCGCCAGCAGCTTATTCAGGGGAAATGAGCAGTTCTTC.